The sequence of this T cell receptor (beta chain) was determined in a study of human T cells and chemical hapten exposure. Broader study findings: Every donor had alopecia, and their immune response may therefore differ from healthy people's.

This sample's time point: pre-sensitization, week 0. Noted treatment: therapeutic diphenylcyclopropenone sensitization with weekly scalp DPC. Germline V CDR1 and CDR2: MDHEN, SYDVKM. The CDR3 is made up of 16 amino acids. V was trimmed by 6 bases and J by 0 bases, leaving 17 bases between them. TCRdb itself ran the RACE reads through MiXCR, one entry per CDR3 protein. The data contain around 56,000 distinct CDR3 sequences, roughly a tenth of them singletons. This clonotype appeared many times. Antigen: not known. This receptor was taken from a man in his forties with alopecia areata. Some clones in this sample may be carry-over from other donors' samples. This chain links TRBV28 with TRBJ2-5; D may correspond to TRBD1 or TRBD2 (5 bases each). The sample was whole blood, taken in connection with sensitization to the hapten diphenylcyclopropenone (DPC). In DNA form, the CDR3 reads TGTGCCAGCAGGCGCCCCTCCCCGGGACACCAAGAGACCCAGTACTTC. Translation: CASRRPSPGHQETQYF.